The 11 T cell receptor beta chains below were found in one sample sequenced in a study of CD8+CD57+ T cells in acquired aplastic anemia. The use of genomic DNA as template underpinned the TCR beta VDJ and CDR3 profiling. MiXCR, run by TCRdb on the reads, gives a single entry per CDR3 protein. The sample shows some 180,000 distinct CDR3 sequences, about half of them seen only once. Patients who underwent sequencing had shown CD8+CD57+ cell expansion by flow cytometry. Specimen: sorted CD4+, CD8+, or CD8+CD57+ T cells (not recorded which) from PBMCs. The source is a human donor with aplastic anemia.

The chain joins TRBV12-3 or TRBV12-4 to TRBJ2-3; D gene unclear. V lost 6 bases and J lost 0, with 10 bases in between. The CDR3 length is 14 residues. The CDR3 loop reads CASRLGLSTDTQYF. The CDR3, as DNA: TGTGCCAGCAGATTGGGCCTTAGCACAGATACGCAGTATTTT.

The genes are TRBV20-1 and TRBJ2-7, with 7 bases that match TRBD2. The CDR3 has 14 amino acids. V lost 0 bases and J lost 1; bases outside the gene matches: 3. Germline CDR1 is DFQATT and CDR2 is SNEGSKA (reference sequence). The CDR3 region has the DNA TGCAGTGCTAGAGAGACTAGCCGATCCTACGAGCAGTACTTC. Its protein is CSARETSRSYEQYF.

The chain links TRBV2 to TRBJ1-1, with TRBD1 identical over 8 bases. From germline, CDR1 is SNHLY and CDR2 FYNNEI. This CDR3 contains 18 residues. The ends lost 1 base at V and 5 bases at J; junction bases unmatched: 15. The CDR3 reads CASSEGSGRWTGSTEAFF. CDR3 coding DNA: TGTGCCAGCAGTGAAGGCTCGGGAAGGTGGACAGGGAGTACTGAAGCTTTCTTT.

This chain connects TRBV25-1 to TRBJ2-3, with 11 positions matching TRBD1. The J call may be incorrect, as the DNA end agrees better with TRBJ2-5. CDR1 is MGHDK, CDR2 SYGVNS, per germline. The CDR3 totals 14 residues. CDR3 sequence reads: CASGDRGSTETQYF. In DNA form, the CDR3 reads TGTGCCAGCGGGGACAGGGGGTCGACAGAGACCCAGTACTTC.

This clonotype was seen ten or more times. The V call is TRBV3-1, the J call TRBJ2-5; D is perhaps TRBD1 (6 bases). The germline gives CDR1 LGHDT, CDR2 YNNKEL (reference sequence). The CDR3 runs 15 residues. Trimming removed 1 base at V and 3 bases at J, with 12 bases between. In DNA form, the CDR3 reads TGTGCCAGCAGCCAAGTTCTGGGGGACAAAGAGACCCAGTACTTC. Amino acids: CASSQVLGDKETQYF.

The chain couples TRBV24-1 to TRBJ1-1; D ambiguous. Germline V gene lookup returns CDR1 KGHDR and CDR2 SFDVKD. V dropped 5 bases and J dropped 4 bases, with 10 bases sitting between them. This CDR3 comprises 13 residues. The CDR3 sequence: CATSGTDFTEAFF. The CDR3 region has the DNA TGTGCCACCAGTGGGACGGACTTCACTGAAGCTTTCTTT.

The chain joins TRBV10-3 to TRBJ2-7, with TRBD1 matching over 11 bases. The CDR3 contains 15 residues. Germline V CDR1 and CDR2: ENHRY, SYGVKD. Trimming removed 0 bases from V and 7 bases from J; junction bases left unmatched: 5. The CDR3: CAISESGQGAGEQYF. The CDR3 region has the DNA TGTGCCATCAGTGAGTCCGGACAGGGGGCGGGGGAGCAGTACTTC.

A word on this clonotype: A much larger clone differs by one base, so this may be a read error. V gene TRBV5-1 combines with J gene TRBJ2-3; TRBD2 aligns across 11 bases. The CDR3 is 15 residues long. The germline V gene has CDR1 SGHRS and CDR2 YFSETQ. The CDR3 protein is CASSFSGGALDTQCF. CDR3 nucleotides: TGCGCCAGCAGCTTTAGCGGGGGGGCATTAGATACGCAGTGTTTT.

This clonotype has at least ten counts. The chain links TRBV6-1 to TRBJ2-7; the match to TRBD1 covers 8 bases. J gave up 6 bases and V 4 bases, and 8 bases lay outside the gene matches. The CDR3 is 14 residues long. The germline CDR1 and CDR2 sequences are MNHNS and SASEGT. The CDR3, as DNA: TGTGCCAGCAGTGCCCTGGACAGGGCGGGCGAGCAGTACTTC. Translation: CASSALDRAGEQYF.

This clonotype came up once. V and J are TRBV4-1 and TRBJ1-6; D is possibly TRBD1 (5 bases). CDR1 MGHRA and CDR2 YSYEKL come from the germline V gene. V shed 0 bases and J shed 10 bases, with 16 bases lying between them. The CDR3 runs to 16 residues. As DNA, the CDR3 is TGCGCCAGCAGCCAAGACCCCGGCAGGCCAGGGTCACCCCTCCACTTT. Amino acids: CASSQDPGRPGSPLHF.

Note on this clonotype: At one of its ends the junction is not consistent with the germline gene, which may arise from a read error. V gene TRBV10-3 combines with J gene TRBJ2-5, with D unclear. Germline lookup yields CDR1 ENHRY and CDR2 SYGVKD. The length of the CDR3 is 14 residues. The CDR3 spells CAINESGREETQYF. For the CDR3, the DNA is TGTGCCATCAATGAGTCTGGGCGCGAGGAGACCCAGTACTTC.